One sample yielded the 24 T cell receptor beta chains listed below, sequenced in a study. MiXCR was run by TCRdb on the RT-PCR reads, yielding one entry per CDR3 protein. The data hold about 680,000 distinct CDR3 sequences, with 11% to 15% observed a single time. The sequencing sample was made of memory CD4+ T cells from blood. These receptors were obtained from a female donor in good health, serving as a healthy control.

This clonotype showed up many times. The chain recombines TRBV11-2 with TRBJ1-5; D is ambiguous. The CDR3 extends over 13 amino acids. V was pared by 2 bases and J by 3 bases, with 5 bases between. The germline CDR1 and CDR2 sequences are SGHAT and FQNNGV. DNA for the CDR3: TGTGCCAGCAGCTTAAACAACAATCAGCCCCAGCATTTT. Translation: CASSLNNNQPQHF.

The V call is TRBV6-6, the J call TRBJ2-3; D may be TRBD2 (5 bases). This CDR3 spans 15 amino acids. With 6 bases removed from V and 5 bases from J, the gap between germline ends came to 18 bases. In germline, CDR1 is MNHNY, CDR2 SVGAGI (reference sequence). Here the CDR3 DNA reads TGTGCCAGCAGACCGGCGGGCAGTTTCAAAGATACGCAGTATTTT. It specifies CASRPAGSFKDTQYF.

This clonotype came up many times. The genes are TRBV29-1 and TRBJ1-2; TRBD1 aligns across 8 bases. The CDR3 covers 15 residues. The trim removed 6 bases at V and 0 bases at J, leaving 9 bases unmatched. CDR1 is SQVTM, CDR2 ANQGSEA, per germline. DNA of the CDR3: TGCAGCGTGGGTAACGACAGGGGAACTAACTATGGCTACACCTTC. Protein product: CSVGNDRGTNYGYTF.

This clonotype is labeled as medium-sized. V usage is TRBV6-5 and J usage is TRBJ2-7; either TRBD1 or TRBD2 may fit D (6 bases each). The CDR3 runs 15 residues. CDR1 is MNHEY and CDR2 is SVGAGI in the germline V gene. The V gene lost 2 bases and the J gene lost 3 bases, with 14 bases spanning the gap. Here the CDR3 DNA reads TGTGCCAGCAGTTACCGGCGGGACAACAGCTACGAGCAGTACTTC. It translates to CASSYRRDNSYEQYF.

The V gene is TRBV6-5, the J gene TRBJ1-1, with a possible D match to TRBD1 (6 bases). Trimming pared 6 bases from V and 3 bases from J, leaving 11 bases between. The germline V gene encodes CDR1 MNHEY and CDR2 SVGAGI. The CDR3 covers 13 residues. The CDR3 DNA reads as TGTGCCAGCAGCATTACAGGGTACACTGAAGCTTTCTTT. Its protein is CASSITGYTEAFF.

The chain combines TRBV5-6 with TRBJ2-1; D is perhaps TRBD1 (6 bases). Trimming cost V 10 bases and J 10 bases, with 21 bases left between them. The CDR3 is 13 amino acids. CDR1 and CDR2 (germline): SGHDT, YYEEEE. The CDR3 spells CAGSQNNDREQFF. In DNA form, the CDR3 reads TGTGCCGGATCCCAAAATAACGACAGGGAGCAGTTCTTC.

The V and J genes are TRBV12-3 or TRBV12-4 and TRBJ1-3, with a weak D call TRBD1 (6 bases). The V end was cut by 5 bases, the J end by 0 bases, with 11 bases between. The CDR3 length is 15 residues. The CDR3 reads CASSPRGGSGNTIYF. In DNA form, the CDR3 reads TGTGCCAGCAGTCCCAGGGGCGGCTCTGGAAACACCATATATTTT.

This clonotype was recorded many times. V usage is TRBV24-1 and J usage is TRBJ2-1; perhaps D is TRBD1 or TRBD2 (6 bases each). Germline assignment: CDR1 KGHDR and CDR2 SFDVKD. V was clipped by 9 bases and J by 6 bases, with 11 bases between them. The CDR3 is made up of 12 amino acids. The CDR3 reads CATAGGPNEQFF. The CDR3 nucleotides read TGTGCCACCGCCGGGGGCCCCAATGAGCAGTTCTTC.

The CDR3, as DNA: TGTGCCAGCTCACCACAGGGACAGAAAGGGGACGAGCAGTACTTC. Its protein product is CASSPQGQKGDEQYF. The V gene is TRBV18, the J gene TRBJ2-7; 7 nucleotides align to TRBD1. The length of the CDR3 is 15 residues. Trimming at V came to 1 base and at J to 5 bases, leaving 8 bases not matched to a gene. In germline, CDR1 is KGHSH, CDR2 LQKENI.

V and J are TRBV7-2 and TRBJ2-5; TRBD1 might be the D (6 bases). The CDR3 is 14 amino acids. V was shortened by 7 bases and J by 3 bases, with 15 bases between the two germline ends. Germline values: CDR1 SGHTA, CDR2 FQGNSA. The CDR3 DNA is TGTGCCAGCACCGGTAGGGGGAAGGAAGAGACCCAGTACTTC. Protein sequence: CASTGRGKEETQYF.

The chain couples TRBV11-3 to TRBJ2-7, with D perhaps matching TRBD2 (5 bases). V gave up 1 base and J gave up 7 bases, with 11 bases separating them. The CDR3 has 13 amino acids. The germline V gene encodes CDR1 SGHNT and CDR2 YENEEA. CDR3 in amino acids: CASSLGRVGEQYF. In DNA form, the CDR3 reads TGTGCCAGCAGCTTAGGGCGGGTCGGGGAGCAGTACTTC.

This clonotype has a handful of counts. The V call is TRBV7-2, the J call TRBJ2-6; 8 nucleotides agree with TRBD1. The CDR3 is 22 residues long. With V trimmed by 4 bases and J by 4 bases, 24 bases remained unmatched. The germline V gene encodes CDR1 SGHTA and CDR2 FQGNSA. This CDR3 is CASSYSDRGLLRQRLGANVLTF. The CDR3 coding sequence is TGTGCCAGCAGCTATTCCGACAGGGGACTCTTAAGGCAGCGATTGGGGGCCAACGTCCTGACTTTC.

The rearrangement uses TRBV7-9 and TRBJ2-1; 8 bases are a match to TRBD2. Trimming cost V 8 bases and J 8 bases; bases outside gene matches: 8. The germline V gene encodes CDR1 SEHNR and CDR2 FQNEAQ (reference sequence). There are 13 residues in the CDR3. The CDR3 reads CASGVAGLDEQFF. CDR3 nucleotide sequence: TGTGCCAGCGGCGTAGCGGGATTGGATGAGCAGTTCTTC. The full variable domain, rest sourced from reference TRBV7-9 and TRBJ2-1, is DTGVSQNPRHKITKRGQNVTFRCDPISEHNRLYWYRQTLGQGPEFLTYFQNEAQLEKSRLLSDRFSAERPKGSFSTLEIQRTEQGDSAMYLCASGVAGLDEQFFGPGTRLTVL.

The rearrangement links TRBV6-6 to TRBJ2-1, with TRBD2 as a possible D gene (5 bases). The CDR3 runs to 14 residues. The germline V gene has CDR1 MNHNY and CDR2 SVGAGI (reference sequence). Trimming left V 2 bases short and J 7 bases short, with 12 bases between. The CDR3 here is CASSYTSSGNEQFF. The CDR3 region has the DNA TGTGCCAGCAGTTACACATCCTCGGGAAATGAGCAGTTCTTC.

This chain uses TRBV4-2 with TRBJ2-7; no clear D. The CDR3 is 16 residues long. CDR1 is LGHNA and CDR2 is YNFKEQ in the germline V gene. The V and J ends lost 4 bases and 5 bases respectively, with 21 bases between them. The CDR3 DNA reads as TGTGCCAGCAGCCTCACCGGAGACGCTCAGGCTAACGAGCAGTACTTC. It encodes CASSLTGDAQANEQYF.

CDR3 protein: CASSLGLGRPEAFF. CDR3 sequence (DNA): TGTGCCAGCAGCTTAGGATTAGGACGCCCTGAAGCTTTCTTT. This chain uses TRBV7-2 with TRBJ1-1; no reliable D call. This CDR3 is 14 amino acids long. V lost 1 base and J lost 6, with 12 bases in between. Germline V gene sequence: CDR1 SGHTA, CDR2 FQGNSA.

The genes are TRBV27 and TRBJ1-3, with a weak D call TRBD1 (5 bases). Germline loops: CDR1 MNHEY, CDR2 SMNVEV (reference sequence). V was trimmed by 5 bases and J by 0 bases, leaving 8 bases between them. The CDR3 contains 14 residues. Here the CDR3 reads CASSQGVSGNTIYF. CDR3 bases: TGTGCCAGCAGTCAGGGAGTCTCTGGAAACACCATATATTTT.

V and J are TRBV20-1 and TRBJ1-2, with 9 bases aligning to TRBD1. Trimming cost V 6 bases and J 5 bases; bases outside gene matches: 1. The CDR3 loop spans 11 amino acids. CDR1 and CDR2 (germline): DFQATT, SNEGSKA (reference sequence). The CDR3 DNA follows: TGCAGTGCCGACAGGGGGTATGGCTACACCTTC. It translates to CSADRGYGYTF.

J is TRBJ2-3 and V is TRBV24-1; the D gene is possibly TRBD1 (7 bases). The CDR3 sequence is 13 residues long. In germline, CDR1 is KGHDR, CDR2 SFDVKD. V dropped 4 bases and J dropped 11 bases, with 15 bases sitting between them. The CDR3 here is CATSDRYRGGQYF. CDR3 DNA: TGTGCCACCAGTGACCGTTACAGGGGAGGGCAGTATTTT.

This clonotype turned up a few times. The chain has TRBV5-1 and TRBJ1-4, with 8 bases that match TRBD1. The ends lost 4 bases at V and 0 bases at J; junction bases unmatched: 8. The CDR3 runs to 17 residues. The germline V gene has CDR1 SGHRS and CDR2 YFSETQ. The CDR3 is CASSLRTGTSTNEKLFF. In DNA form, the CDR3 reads TGCGCCAGCAGCCTCCGGACAGGGACCTCAACTAATGAAAAACTGTTTTTT.

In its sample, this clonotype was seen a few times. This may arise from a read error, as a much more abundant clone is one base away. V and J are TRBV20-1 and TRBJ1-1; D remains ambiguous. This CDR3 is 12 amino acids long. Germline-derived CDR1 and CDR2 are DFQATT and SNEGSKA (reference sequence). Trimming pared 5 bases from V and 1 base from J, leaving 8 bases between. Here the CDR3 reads CSAVQRNTEAFF. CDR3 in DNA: TGCAGTGCTGTACAGAGGAACACTGAAGCTTTCTTT.

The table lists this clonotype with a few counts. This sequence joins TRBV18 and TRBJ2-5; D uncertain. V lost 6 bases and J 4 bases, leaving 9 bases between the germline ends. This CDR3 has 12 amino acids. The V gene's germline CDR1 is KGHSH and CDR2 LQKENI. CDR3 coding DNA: TGTGCCAGCTCCTCCTGGGCAGAGACCCAGTACTTC. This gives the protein CASSSWAETQYF.

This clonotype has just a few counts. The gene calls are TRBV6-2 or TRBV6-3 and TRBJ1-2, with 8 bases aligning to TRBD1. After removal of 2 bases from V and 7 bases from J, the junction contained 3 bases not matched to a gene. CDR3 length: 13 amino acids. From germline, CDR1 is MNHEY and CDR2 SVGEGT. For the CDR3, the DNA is TGTGCCAGCAGTTACATCGGACAGGGTGGCTACACCTTC. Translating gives CASSYIGQGGYTF.

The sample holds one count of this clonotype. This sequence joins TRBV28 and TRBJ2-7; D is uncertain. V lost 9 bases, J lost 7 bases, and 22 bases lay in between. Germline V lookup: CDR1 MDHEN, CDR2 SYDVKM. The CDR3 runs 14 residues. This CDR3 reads CASIPGGKGREQYF. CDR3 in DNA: TGTGCCAGTATCCCCGGCGGAAAAGGTAGGGAGCAGTACTTC.